This TCR beta chain was identified in a study of regulatory T cells in long-lasting Graves disease. Researchers made TCR beta libraries by using iRepertoire HTBI primers and running Arm-PCR on CDR3 regions. One entry per CDR3 protein, called by TCRdb with MiXCR from the multiplex PCR reads. This sample has about 530,000 distinct CDR3 sequences, with more than 15% found just once. Time point: newly diagnosed GD, antithyroid drugs for less than 3 months. Researchers made the TCR library from RNA that was extracted from PBMCs. Roughly 9.5-milliliter peripheral blood samples went into EDTA tubes. These records were also assigned to another study, of T cells in Graves' hyperthyroidism and ophthalmopathy. That source reports: TCR CDR3 underwent first-round RT-PCR with the HTBI primer set.

Sequencing was performed on peripheral blood mononuclear cells (PBMCs), taken at new diagnosis, from a patient treated with antithyroid drugs. This TCR came from a woman aged 40-65 years with Graves disease.

The CDR3 here is CASSLTPINTEAFF. The CDR3 bases are TGTGCCAGCAGCTTAACCCCGATTAACACTGAAGCTTTCTTT. The rearrangement links TRBV7-3 to TRBJ1-1; D is ambiguous. The CDR3 sequence is 14 residues long. The germline V gene has CDR1 SGHTA and CDR2 FQGTGA. V lost 0 bases, J lost 2 bases, and 7 bases lay in between.